These 10 T cell receptor beta chains were sequenced from one sample in a study of Tregs in tolerant kidney transplant recipients. Generated by immunoSEQ multiplex PCR, the TCRdb table keeps only in-frame clones and is missing some. Recorded for this sample: some 30,000 clones. Related graft donors supplied nonmyeloablative bone marrow transplants, and mixed chimerism was transient. Material: CD4+ T cells from blood (PBMCs), obtained 24 months after the transplant. The source is a human patient who received a combined kidney and bone marrow transplant. Some T cells may have originated in the graft donor.

About this clone itself: With the read ending 3 residues before the CDR3 end, the germline J gene is used to fill in that end. The J gene is TRBJ2-1, the V gene TRBV11-2, with a possible D match to TRBD2 (5 bases). With 5 bases removed from V and 0 bases from J, the gap between germline ends came to 11 bases. The CDR3 is made up of 15 amino acids. Germline loops: CDR1 SGHAT, CDR2 FQNNGV. The CDR3 reads CASSDRTRSYNEQFF. CDR3 DNA (partial): TGTGCCAGCAGCGATCGGACTCGCTCCTACAATGAG.

This clone is classed as medium-sized by frequency. The read stops 3 residues short of the end of the CDR3; the missing end is completed from the germline J gene. The chain joins TRBV20-1 to TRBJ2-1, with D unclear. This CDR3 comprises 15 residues. Trimming cost V 3 bases and J 7 bases, with 19 bases left between them. Germline V gene sequence: CDR1 DFQATT, CDR2 SNEGSKA (reference sequence). CDR3 DNA (partial): TGCAGTGCTAGCCTCCTCGCGCCGTCCGGGAATGAG. It translates to CSASLLAPSGNE. The whole CDR3 is CSASLLAPSGNEQFF.

A remark on this clone: From the germline J gene comes the end of the CDR3, since the read stops 3 residues before it. This rearrangement joins TRBV6-2 or TRBV6-3 to TRBJ2-7, with a possible D match to TRBD2 (5 bases). The CDR3 has 14 residues. Germline CDR1 reads MNHEY; CDR2 reads SVGEGT. Between the trimmed V and J ends, which lost 6 bases and 6 bases, there was a span of 18 bases. The CDR3 sequence: CASSLGLDPREQYF. The part of the CDR3 DNA that was read is TGTGCCAGCAGCCTTGGACTGGACCCCCGCGAG.

For this clone: Read coverage stops 3 residues before the CDR3 terminus; the germline J gene supplies the remainder. The rearrangement links TRBV6-2 or TRBV6-3 to TRBJ2-7; 7 nucleotides line up with TRBD1. V lost 2 bases and J lost 6; bases outside the gene matches: 4. The CDR3 length is 13 residues. CDR1 is MNHEY, CDR2 SVGEGT, per germline. Incomplete CDR3 DNA: TGTGCCAGCAGTTACCCCTACAGGGGCGAG. Translated: CASSYPYRGE. In full, the CDR3 reads CASSYPYRGEQYF.

On this clone itself: Sequencing ends 3 residues short of the CDR3 end; the germline J gene provides the rest. The gene calls are TRBV7-9 and TRBJ1-1, with a possible D match to TRBD1 (6 bases). The germline V gene has CDR1 SEHNR and CDR2 FQNEAQ (reference sequence). This CDR3 is built from 15 residues. Trimming left V 5 bases short and J 4 bases short, with 17 bases between. The chain's CDR3 is CASSLAGGLGTEAFF. The DNA read from the CDR3 is TGTGCCAGCAGCCTCGCGGGGGGGCTGGGCACTGAA.

As concerns this clone: Coverage ceases 3 residues before the CDR3 finishes, and the germline J gene fills in the end. V is TRBV5-5 and J is TRBJ1-6; 10 bases align to TRBD1. With V trimmed by 4 bases and J by 10 bases, 2 bases remained unmatched. The CDR3 is made up of 13 amino acids. Germline V gene data show CDR1 as SGHKS and CDR2 as YYEKEE (reference sequence). CDR3 DNA, as far as it was read: TGTGCCAGCAGCGGGACAGGGGAATCACCC. Translated: CASSGTGESP. The CDR3 as a whole reads CASSGTGESPLHF.

A note on this clone: The read finishes 3 residues shy of the CDR3 end, and the germline J gene is used to complete it. V is TRBV5-1 and J is TRBJ2-3; TRBD1 agrees at 8 bases. Trimming removed 0 bases from V and 1 base from J; junction bases left unmatched: 1. Germline V CDR1 and CDR2: SGHRS, YFSETQ. The CDR3 is made up of 15 amino acids. Incomplete CDR3 DNA: TGCGCCAGCAGCTTGGCAGGGGGCGGCACAGATACG. As protein: CASSLAGGGTDT. From start to end, the CDR3 is CASSLAGGGTDTQYF.

Turning to this clone: The sequenced fragment ends 3 residues before the CDR3 boundary, so the rest is inferred from the germline J gene. The V call is TRBV2, the J call TRBJ2-2; TRBD1 agrees at 7 bases. V lost 5 bases, J lost 4 bases, and 10 bases stayed unmatched. The germline CDR1 and CDR2 sequences are SNHLY and FYNNEI. CDR3 size: 16 residues. The CDR3 loop reads CASSPQGPRGTGELFF. The DNA read from the CDR3 is TGTGCCAGCAGTCCACAGGGGCCACGAGGCACCGGGGAG.

Remarks on this clone: The read ends 3 residues early relative to the CDR3; the germline J gene fills the gap. V and J are TRBV20-1 and TRBJ2-3; 9 nucleotides align to TRBD2. Germline-derived CDR1 and CDR2 are DFQATT and SNEGSKA (reference sequence). J gave up 6 bases and V 5 bases, and 15 bases lay outside the gene matches. This CDR3 is built from 16 residues. CDR3 loop: CSAPSRGGANPDTQYF. CDR3 DNA (partial): TGCAGTGCTCCATCGCGGGGGGGGGCTAACCCGGATACG.

Of note for this clone: The read ends 3 residues early relative to the CDR3; the germline J gene fills the gap. This chain joins TRBV5-1 and TRBJ2-1; weak D call: TRBD1 (5 bases). This CDR3 is 15 amino acids long. In germline, CDR1 is SGHRS, CDR2 YFSETQ. V was shortened by 4 bases and J by 0 bases, with 11 bases between the two germline ends. CDR3 sequence reads: CASSPGQSSYNEQFF. CDR3 DNA, as far as it was read: TGCGCCAGCAGCCCCGGACAAAGCTCCTACAATGAG.